A selection of T cell receptor beta chains follows, all from one sample in a study of T cell responses to AZD1222 COVID-19 vaccine. Method: immunoSEQ multiplex PCR; TCRdb's copy keeps in-frame clones and lacks some. The sample gives more than 80,000 clones, 75% to 95% of which show up once; around 30% is in the top ten. The sample in question was peripheral blood, obtained 28 days after the second AZD1222 dose. Receptor source: an adult who received the AZD1222 COVID-19 vaccine. Each CDR3 is given with its conserved first and last residue.

v_call cdr3_aa
TRBV28 CASSLLNRNSNQPQHF
TRBV6-5 CASTYYNEQFF
TRBV6-5 CASRGPKNEQFF
TRBV28 CASMPSEGTSGANVLTF
TRBV18 CASSPNREAGNTIYF
TRBV28 CASSLPPGAQGANVLTF
TRBV5-4 CASSPGGDNYNEQFF
TRBV25-1 CASSEVGRGTQYF
TRBV24-1 CATSGTGTDTQYF
TRBV4-3 CASSQDFEGDYGYTF
TRBV11-2 CASSHLQGMNTEAFF
TRBV28 CASSLISGTGVLHGYTF
TRBV28 CASSLGDLNEKLFF
TRBV12-3/TRBV12-4 CASSFEDGGQFF
TRBV19 CASSIGTGGQPQHF
TRBV29-1 CSVPGTSSYGYTF
TRBV4-1 CASSQDLREFDEQYF
TRBV7-9 CASSLVSSGSNEQFF
TRBV18 CASSPRRQGVVNTEAFF
TRBV5-1 CASSPGQDYGYTF
TRBV11-3 CASSSGGTTGELFF
TRBV3-1/TRBV3-2 CASSYGTGNNQPQHF
TRBV7-2 CASSLEFRRLVGNSPLHF
TRBV24-1 CATSHDRADYEQYF
TRBV7-9 CASSSRDRNTGELFF
TRBV7-2 CASSLVWDSYNSPLHF
TRBV10-1 CASSDPWAGTGELFF
TRBV6-5 CPGAATNEKLFF
TRBV14 CASSQAPGGELFF
TRBV28 CASSNVGGGTQYF